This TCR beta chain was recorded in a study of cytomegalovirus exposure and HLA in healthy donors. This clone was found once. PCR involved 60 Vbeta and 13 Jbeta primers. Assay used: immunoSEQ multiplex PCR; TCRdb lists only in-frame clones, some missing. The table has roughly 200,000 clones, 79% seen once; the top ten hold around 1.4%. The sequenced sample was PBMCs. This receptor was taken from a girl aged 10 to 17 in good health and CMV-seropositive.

The CDR3 sequence: CAILDGTGLQYF. CDR3 in DNA: TGTGCCATCTTGGACGGCACAGGGCTACAGTACTTC. The rearrangement joins TRBV7-9 to TRBJ2-7; perhaps TRBD1 as D (6 bases). Germline loops: CDR1 SEHNR, CDR2 FQNEAQ (reference sequence). The CDR3 consists of 12 residues. Trimming removed 10 bases at V and 10 bases at J, with 20 bases between.